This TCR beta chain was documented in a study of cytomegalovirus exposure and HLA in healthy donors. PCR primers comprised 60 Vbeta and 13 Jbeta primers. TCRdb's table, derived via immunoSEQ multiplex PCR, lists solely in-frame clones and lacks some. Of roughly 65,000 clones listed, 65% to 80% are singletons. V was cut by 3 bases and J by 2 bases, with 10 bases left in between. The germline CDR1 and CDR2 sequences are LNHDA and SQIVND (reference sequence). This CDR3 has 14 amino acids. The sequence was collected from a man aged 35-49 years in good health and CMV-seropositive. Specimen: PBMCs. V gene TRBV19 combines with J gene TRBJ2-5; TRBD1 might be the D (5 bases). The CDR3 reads CASSIGAGQETQYF. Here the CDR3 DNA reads TGTGCCAGTAGTATTGGGGCAGGTCAAGAGACCCAGTACTTC. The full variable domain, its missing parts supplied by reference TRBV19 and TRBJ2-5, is DGGITQSPKYLFRKEGQNVTLSCEQNLNHDAMYWYRQDPGQGLRLIYYSQIVNDFQKGDIAEGYSVSREKKESFPLTVTSAQKNPTAFYLCASSIGAGQETQYFGPGTRLLVL.